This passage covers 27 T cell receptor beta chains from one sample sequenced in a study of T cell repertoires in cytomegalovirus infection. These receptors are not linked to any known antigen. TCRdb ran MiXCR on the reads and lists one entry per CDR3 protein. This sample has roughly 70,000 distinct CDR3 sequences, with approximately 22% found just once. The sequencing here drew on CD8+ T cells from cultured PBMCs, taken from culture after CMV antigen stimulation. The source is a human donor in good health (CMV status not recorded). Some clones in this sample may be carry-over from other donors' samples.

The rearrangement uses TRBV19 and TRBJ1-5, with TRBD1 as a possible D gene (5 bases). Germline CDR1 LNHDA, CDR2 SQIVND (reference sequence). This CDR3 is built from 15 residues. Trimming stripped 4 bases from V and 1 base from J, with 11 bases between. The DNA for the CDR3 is TGTGCCAGTAGTACCGGGAGGGGAAGCAATCAGCCCCAGCATTTT. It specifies CASSTGRGSNQPQHF.

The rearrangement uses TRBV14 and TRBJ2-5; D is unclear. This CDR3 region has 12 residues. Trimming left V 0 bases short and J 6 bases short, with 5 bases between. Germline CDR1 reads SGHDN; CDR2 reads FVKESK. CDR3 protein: CASSQEWKTQYF. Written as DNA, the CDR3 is TGTGCCAGCAGCCAAGAGTGGAAGACCCAGTACTTC.

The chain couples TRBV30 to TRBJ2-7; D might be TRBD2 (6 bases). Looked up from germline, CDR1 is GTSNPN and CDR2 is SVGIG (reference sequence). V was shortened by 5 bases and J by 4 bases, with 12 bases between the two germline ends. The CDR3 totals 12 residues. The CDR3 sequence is CAWGGDVYEQYF. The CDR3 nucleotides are TGTGCCTGGGGAGGGGACGTTTACGAGCAGTACTTC.

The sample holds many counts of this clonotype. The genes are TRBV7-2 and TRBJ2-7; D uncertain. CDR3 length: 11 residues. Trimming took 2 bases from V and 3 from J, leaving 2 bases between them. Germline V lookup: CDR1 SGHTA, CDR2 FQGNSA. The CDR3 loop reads CASSLNYEQYF. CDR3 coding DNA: TGTGCCAGCAGCTTAAACTACGAGCAGTACTTC.

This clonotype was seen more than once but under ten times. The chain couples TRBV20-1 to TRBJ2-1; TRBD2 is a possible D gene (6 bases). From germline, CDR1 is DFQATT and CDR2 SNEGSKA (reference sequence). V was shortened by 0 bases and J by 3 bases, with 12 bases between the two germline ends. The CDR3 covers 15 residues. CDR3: CSARDQVADYNEQFF. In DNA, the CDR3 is TGCAGTGCTAGAGATCAGGTAGCGGACTACAATGAGCAGTTCTTC.

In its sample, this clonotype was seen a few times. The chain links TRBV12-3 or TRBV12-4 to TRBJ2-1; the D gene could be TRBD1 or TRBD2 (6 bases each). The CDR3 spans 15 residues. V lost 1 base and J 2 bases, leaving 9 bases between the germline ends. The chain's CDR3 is CASSLEGGAYNEQFF. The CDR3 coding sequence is TGTGCCAGCAGTTTAGAGGGGGGTGCCTACAATGAGCAGTTCTTC.

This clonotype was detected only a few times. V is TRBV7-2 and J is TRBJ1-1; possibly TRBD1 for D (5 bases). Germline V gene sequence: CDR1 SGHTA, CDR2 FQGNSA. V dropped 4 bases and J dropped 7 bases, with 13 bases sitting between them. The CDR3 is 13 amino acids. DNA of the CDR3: TGTGCCAGCAGCTCAGGGAGGGACGATGAAGCTTTCTTT. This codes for CASSSGRDDEAFF.

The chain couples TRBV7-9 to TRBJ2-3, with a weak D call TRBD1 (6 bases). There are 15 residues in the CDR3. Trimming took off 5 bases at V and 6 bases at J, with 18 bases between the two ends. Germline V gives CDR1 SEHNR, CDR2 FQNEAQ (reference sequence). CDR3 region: CASSLFNYRDDTQYF. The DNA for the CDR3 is TGTGCCAGCAGCCTTTTCAACTACAGGGACGATACGCAGTATTTT. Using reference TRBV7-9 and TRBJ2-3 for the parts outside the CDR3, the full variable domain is DTGVSQNPRHKITKRGQNVTFRCDPISEHNRLYWYRQTLGQGPEFLTYFQNEAQLEKSRLLSDRFSAERPKGSFSTLEIQRTEQGDSAMYLCASSLFNYRDDTQYFGPGTRLTVL.

CDR3 in DNA: TGTGCCAGCAGCTTGGACGGACACGAGCAGTACTTC. Translated, it gives CASSLDGHEQYF. V gene TRBV7-2 combines with J gene TRBJ2-7, with D uncertain. The V and J ends lost 3 bases and 5 bases respectively, with 8 bases between them. CDR1 is SGHTA, CDR2 FQGNSA, per germline. The CDR3 has 12 amino acids.

The CDR3 spells CASSYQRNNEQFF. The CDR3 coding sequence is TGTGCCAGCAGTTACCAGCGCAACAATGAGCAGTTCTTC. The genes are TRBV6-5 and TRBJ2-1; D ambiguous. This CDR3 has 13 residues. Germline assignment: CDR1 MNHEY and CDR2 SVGAGI. Between the trimmed V and J ends, which lost 2 bases and 5 bases, there was a span of 7 bases.

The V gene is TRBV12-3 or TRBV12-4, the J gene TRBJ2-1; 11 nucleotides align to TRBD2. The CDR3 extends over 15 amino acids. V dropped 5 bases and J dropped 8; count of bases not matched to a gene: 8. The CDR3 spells CASSVTSGMLDEQFF. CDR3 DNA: TGTGCCAGCAGTGTGACTAGCGGGATGTTAGATGAGCAGTTCTTC.

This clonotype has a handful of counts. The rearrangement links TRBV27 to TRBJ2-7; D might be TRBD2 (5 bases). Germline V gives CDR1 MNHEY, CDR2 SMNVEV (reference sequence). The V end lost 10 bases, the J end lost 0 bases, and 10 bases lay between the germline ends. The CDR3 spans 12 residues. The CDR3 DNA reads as TGTGCCAAAGGACGGGACTCCTACGAGCAGTACTTC. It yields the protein CAKGRDSYEQYF.

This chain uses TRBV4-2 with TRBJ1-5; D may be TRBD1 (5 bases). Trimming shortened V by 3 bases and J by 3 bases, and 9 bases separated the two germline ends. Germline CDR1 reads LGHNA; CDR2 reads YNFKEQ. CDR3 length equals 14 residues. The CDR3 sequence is CASSQSGTNQPQHF. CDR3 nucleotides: TGTGCCAGCAGCCAGTCCGGGACCAATCAGCCCCAGCATTTT.

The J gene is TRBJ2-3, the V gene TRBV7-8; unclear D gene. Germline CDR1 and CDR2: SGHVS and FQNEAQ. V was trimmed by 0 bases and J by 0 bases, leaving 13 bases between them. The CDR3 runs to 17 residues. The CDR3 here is CASSLAHAATSTDTQYF. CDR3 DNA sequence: TGTGCCAGCAGCTTAGCTCACGCGGCAACTAGCACAGATACGCAGTATTTT.

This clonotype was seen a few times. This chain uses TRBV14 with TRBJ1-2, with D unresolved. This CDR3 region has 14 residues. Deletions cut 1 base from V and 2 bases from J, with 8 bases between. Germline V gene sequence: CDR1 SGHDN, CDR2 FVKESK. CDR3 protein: CASSQASQNYGYTF. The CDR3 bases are TGTGCCAGCAGCCAAGCGTCACAGAACTATGGCTACACCTTC.

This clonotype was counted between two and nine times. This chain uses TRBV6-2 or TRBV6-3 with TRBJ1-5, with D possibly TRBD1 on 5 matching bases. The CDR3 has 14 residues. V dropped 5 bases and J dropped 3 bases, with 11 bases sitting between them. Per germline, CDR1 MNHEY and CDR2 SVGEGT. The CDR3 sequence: CASSVRQINQPQHF. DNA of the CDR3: TGTGCCAGCAGTGTGCGACAGATCAATCAGCCCCAGCATTTT.

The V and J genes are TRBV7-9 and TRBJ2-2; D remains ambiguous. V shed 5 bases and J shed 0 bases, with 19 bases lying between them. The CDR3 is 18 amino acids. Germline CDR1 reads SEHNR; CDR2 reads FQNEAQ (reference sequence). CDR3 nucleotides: TGTGCCAGCAGCCCAAGCGCGACCAAGGGCCCGAACACCGGGGAGCTGTTTTTT. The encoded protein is CASSPSATKGPNTGELFF.

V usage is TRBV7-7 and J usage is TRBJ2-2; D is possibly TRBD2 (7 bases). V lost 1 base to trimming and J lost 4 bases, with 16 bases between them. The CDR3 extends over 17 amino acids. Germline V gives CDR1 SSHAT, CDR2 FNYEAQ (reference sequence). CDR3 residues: CASSLVAWGGSTGELFF. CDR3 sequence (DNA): TGTGCCAGCAGCTTAGTCGCCTGGGGGGGCTCCACCGGGGAGCTGTTTTTT.

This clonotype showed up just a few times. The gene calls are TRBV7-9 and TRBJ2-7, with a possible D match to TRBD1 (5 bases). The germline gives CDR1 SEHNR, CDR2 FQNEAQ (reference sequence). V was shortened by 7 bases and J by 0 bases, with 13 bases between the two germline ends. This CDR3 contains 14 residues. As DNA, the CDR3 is TGTGCCAGCAACCTTCAGGGCACCTCCTACGAGCAGTACTTC. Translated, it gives CASNLQGTSYEQYF.

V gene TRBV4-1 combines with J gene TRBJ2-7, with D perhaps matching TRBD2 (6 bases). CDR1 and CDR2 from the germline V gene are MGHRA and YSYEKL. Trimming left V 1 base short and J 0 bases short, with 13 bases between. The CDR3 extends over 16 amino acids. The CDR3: CASSQGGGVSSYEQYF. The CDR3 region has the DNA TGCGCCAGCAGCCAAGGGGGAGGCGTCAGCTCCTACGAGCAGTACTTC.

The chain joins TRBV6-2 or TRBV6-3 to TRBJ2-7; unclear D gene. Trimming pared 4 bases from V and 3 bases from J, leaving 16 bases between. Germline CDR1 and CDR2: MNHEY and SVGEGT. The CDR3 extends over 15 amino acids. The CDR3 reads CASSSKLDGFYEQYF. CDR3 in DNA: TGTGCCAGCAGTTCCAAATTGGACGGCTTCTACGAGCAGTACTTC.

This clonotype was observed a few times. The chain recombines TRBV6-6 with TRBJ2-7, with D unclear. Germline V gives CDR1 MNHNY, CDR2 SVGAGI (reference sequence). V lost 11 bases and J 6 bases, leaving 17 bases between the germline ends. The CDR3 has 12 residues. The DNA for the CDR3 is TGTGCCGCTTCCCTTGGGTCCCCCGAGCAGTACTTC. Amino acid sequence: CAASLGSPEQYF.

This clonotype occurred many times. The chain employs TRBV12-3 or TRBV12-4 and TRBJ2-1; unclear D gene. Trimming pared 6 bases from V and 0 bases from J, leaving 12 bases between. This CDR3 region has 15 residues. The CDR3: CASRGTWSSYNEQFF. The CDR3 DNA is TGTGCCAGCAGGGGTACCTGGAGCTCCTACAATGAGCAGTTCTTC.

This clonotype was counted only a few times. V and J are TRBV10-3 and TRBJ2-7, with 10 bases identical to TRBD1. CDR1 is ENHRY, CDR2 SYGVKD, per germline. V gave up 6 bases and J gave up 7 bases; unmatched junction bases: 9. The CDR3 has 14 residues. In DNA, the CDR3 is TGTGCCATCAGCTCCGGACAGGGGGAGTTTGAGCAGTACTTC. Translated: CAISSGQGEFEQYF.

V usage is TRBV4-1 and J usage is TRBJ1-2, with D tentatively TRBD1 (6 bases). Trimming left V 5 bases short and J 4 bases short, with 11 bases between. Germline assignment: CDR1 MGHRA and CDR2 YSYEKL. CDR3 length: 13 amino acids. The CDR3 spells CASSAGETYGYTF. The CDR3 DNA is TGCGCCAGCAGCGCAGGGGAGACCTATGGCTACACCTTC.

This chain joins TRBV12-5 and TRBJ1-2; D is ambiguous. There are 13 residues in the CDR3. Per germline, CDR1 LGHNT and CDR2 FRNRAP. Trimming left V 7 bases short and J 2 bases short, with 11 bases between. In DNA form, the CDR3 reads TGTGCTAGTGCCACCGACGGGAACTATGGCTACACCTTC. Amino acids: CASATDGNYGYTF.

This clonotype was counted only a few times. The DNA for the CDR3 is TGTGCCTCTAATGACAGGGGAGTGAGCACTGAAGCTTTCTTT. Protein product: CASNDRGVSTEAFF. The gene calls are TRBV6-2 or TRBV6-3 and TRBJ1-1; 8 bases fit TRBD1. The trim removed 11 bases at V and 4 bases at J, leaving 12 bases unmatched. Germline V gene data show CDR1 as MNHEY and CDR2 as SVGEGT. The CDR3 has 14 residues.